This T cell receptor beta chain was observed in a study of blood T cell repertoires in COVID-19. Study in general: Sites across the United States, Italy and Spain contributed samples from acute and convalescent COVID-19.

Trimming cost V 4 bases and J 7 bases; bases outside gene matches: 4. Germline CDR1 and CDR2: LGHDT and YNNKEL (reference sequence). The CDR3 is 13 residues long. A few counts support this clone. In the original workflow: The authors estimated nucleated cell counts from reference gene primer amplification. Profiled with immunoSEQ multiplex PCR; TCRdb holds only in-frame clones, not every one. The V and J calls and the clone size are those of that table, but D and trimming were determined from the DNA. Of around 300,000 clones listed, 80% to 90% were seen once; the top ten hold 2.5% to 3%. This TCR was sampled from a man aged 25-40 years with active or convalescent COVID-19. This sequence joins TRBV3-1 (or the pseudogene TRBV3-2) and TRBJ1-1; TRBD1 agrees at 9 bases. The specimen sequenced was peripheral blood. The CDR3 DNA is TGTGCCAGCAGCCTACAGGGGGCGGGTGAAGCTTTCTTT. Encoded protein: CASSLQGAGEAFF.